Here is one T cell receptor beta chain with its context. The table came from immunoSEQ multiplex PCR; TCRdb's copy has only in-frame clones and leaves some out. The sample carries roughly 42,000 clones, 91% recorded once. The CDR3 extends over 14 amino acids. CDR1 is SNHLY and CDR2 is FYNNEI in the germline V gene. The V gene lost 3 bases and the J gene lost 6 bases, with 11 bases spanning the gap. This sample was taken from a study of T cell changes during pregnancy in multiple sclerosis. This TCR was sampled from a female donor with multiple sclerosis, enrolled in a pregnancy study. The V and J genes are TRBV2 and TRBJ2-2, with D possibly being TRBD1 (5 bases). The specimen comprised CD4+ T cells from peripheral blood mononuclear cells, sampled before pregnancy. For the CDR3, the DNA is TGTGCCAGCAGTGACAGGGTCAGCTCCGGGGAGCTGTTTTTT. This gives the protein CASSDRVSSGELFF.